One and the same sample provided the 21 T cell receptor beta chains below, sequenced in a study of patients and donors after allogeneic stem cell transplantation. From the RT-PCR reads, TCRdb called clonotypes with MiXCR, one entry per CDR3 protein. The repertoire holds about a million distinct CDR3 sequences, more than 15% seen once, with 5.5% to 6.5% in the top ten. The sequenced sample consisted of blood, either unsorted or a sorted T cell fraction (not recorded which). All receptors derive from a human donor who was either an allogeneic HSCT recipient or a stem cell or donor lymphocyte infusion donor (not recorded which). It is not recorded whose cells these are; they may come from a transplant donor.

The chain carries TRBV27 and TRBJ2-5, with a weak D call TRBD1 (6 bases). The germline V gene encodes CDR1 MNHEY and CDR2 SMNVEV (reference sequence). V lost 1 base and J 3 bases, leaving 18 bases between the germline ends. The CDR3 extends over 17 amino acids. CDR3 nucleotide sequence: TGTGCCAGCAGTTTATATAGGTCAGGGGAAGGGGAAGAGACCCAGTACTTC. It is translated as CASSLYRSGEGEETQYF.

The V and J genes are TRBV9 and TRBJ2-7, with D tentatively TRBD2 (6 bases). The V gene's germline CDR1 is SGDLS and CDR2 YYNGEE. Between the trimmed V and J ends, which lost 4 bases and 0 bases, there was a span of 11 bases. The CDR3 contains 14 residues. The CDR3 sequence is CASSPGGDSYEQYF. In DNA, the CDR3 is TGTGCCAGCAGCCCCGGGGGAGACTCCTACGAGCAGTACTTC.

This clonotype was observed a few times. This rearrangement joins TRBV20-1 to TRBJ2-7; 7 positions match TRBD1. Looked up from germline, CDR1 is DFQATT and CDR2 is SNEGSKA (reference sequence). CDR3 size: 13 residues. After removal of 5 bases from V and 0 bases from J, the junction contained 4 bases not matched to a gene. The CDR3 sequence is CSACRGYSYEQYF. CDR3 sequence (DNA): TGCAGTGCTTGCAGGGGGTACTCCTACGAGCAGTACTTC.

The J gene is TRBJ2-1, the V gene TRBV12-3 or TRBV12-4; tentative D call: TRBD2 (7 bases). This CDR3 spans 16 amino acids. The ends were cut back, 10 bases at V and 7 bases at J, with 26 bases in the middle. The CDR3 DNA reads as TGTGCCAACAGACCGAGGGGGGGGCCAGGGACGAATGAGCAGTTCTTC. It specifies CANRPRGGPGTNEQFF.

The genes are TRBV9 and TRBJ1-1; 7 bases map to TRBD1. This CDR3 comprises 14 residues. Germline trimming cut 1 base from V and 4 bases from J; bases unmatched to any gene: 4. Germline V CDR1 and CDR2: SGDLS, YYNGEE. The CDR3, as DNA: TGTGCCAGCAGCGTAAACAGGGGTAGCACTGAAGCTTTCTTT. Translation: CASSVNRGSTEAFF.

V and J are TRBV20-1 and TRBJ1-2, with TRBD1 matching 10 bases. V dropped 6 bases and J dropped 4; count of bases not matched to a gene: 5. The CDR3 totals 13 residues. Germline lookup yields CDR1 DFQATT and CDR2 SNEGSKA (reference sequence). CDR3 bases: TGCAGTGCCGGTGGACAGGGGGGCTATGGCTACACCTTC. This translates into CSAGGQGGYGYTF.

This clonotype was detected many times. This chain links TRBV12-3 or TRBV12-4 with TRBJ1-2, with 7 bases lining up with TRBD1. V was clipped by 4 bases and J by 4 bases; unmatched bases: 9. The CDR3 sequence is 15 residues long. The CDR3 nucleotides read TGTGCCAGCAGTTCTCGTCTCGAGGGGGCCTATGGCTACACCTTC. It yields the protein CASSSRLEGAYGYTF.

This clonotype showed up just a few times. The gene calls are TRBV5-5 and TRBJ2-1; 7 bases line up with TRBD1. CDR3 length: 16 residues. Germline values: CDR1 SGHKS, CDR2 YYEKEE (reference sequence). J was trimmed by 5 bases and V by 5 bases; bases with no gene match: 13. CDR3 DNA sequence: TGTGCCAGCAGATACCCCGGGACAGCTGGCAACAATGAGCAGTTCTTC. It codes for CASRYPGTAGNNEQFF.

This clonotype appeared a few times. This chain links TRBV3-1 with TRBJ2-3; TRBD1 matches 9 bases. This CDR3 has 15 amino acids. Trimming cost V 8 bases and J 2 bases; bases outside gene matches: 8. In germline, CDR1 is LGHDT, CDR2 YNNKEL (reference sequence). The CDR3 DNA follows: TGTGCCAGCCGACAGGGGGGCCGAGTCACAGATACGCAGTATTTT. Translated: CASRQGGRVTDTQYF.

The V call is TRBV20-1, the J call TRBJ2-7; 7 bases match TRBD2. Trimming removed 6 bases from V and 3 bases from J; junction bases left unmatched: 11. This CDR3 region has 14 residues. Germline V CDR1 and CDR2: DFQATT, SNEGSKA (reference sequence). DNA of the CDR3: TGCAGTGCGAGTGGGACTACCCGATTCTACGAGCAGTACTTC. It codes for CSASGTTRFYEQYF.

This clonotype was picked up a small number of times. The rearrangement joins TRBV6-2 or TRBV6-3 to TRBJ2-6; 9 bases are a match to TRBD1. Germline CDR1 is MNHEY and CDR2 is SVGEGT. The length of the CDR3 is 21 residues. V shed 2 bases, J shed 0 bases, and the junction held 14 bases outside the gene matches. CDR3 amino acids: CASSYALLPGQGPSGANVLTF. CDR3 DNA sequence: TGTGCCAGCAGTTACGCATTACTACCGGGACAGGGTCCCTCTGGGGCCAACGTCCTGACTTTC.

The chain couples TRBV4-3 to TRBJ2-3; no clear D gene. CDR1 and CDR2 (germline): LGHNA, YSLEER. The CDR3 has 16 residues. V was clipped by 0 bases and J by 0 bases, with 10 bases between them. CDR3 in amino acids: CASSQELGPSTDTQYF. The DNA for the CDR3 is TGCGCCAGCAGCCAAGAACTGGGCCCAAGCACAGATACGCAGTATTTT.

The V and J genes are TRBV9 and TRBJ2-3, with D unclear. This CDR3 is built from 15 residues. CDR1 is SGDLS, CDR2 YYNGEE, per germline. V lost 4 bases, J lost 0 bases, and 12 bases lay in between. DNA of the CDR3: TGTGCCAGCAGCACCCACCCGGACAGCACAGATACGCAGTATTTT. This gives the protein CASSTHPDSTDTQYF.

The chain couples TRBV20-1 to TRBJ1-2, with D perhaps matching TRBD1 (6 bases). The CDR3 length is 12 residues. V lost 5 bases and J lost 4, with 11 bases in between. Germline V gene sequence: CDR1 DFQATT, CDR2 SNEGSKA (reference sequence). The CDR3 DNA reads as TGCAGTGCTGGGGGCGGGAGCTATGGCTACACCTTC. Amino acids: CSAGGGSYGYTF.

Many counts were recorded for this clonotype. V gene TRBV5-1 combines with J gene TRBJ2-2, with unresolved D. This CDR3 spans 13 amino acids. V was cut by 1 base and J by 6 bases, with 7 bases left in between. Germline V gene sequence: CDR1 SGHRS, CDR2 YFSETQ. The CDR3 DNA reads as TGCGCCAGCAGCTTGCCCTTCCCCGGGGAGCTGTTTTTT. This translates into CASSLPFPGELFF.

This clonotype was counted only a few times. V gene TRBV7-8 combines with J gene TRBJ2-1; 9 nucleotides match TRBD1. Per germline, CDR1 SGHVS and CDR2 FQNEAQ. V dropped 2 bases and J dropped 12; count of bases not matched to a gene: 11. The CDR3 extends over 15 amino acids. The chain's CDR3 is CASSLLGQGPVGQFF. The CDR3 nucleotides are TGTGCCAGCAGCTTATTGGGACAGGGTCCCGTGGGGCAGTTCTTC.

This clonotype was seen a handful of times. The CDR3 loop reads CASSRGDPYNEQFF. The CDR3 DNA reads as TGTGCCAGCAGTAGAGGGGATCCCTACAATGAGCAGTTCTTC. The gene calls are TRBV12-3 or TRBV12-4 and TRBJ2-1, with D perhaps matching TRBD1 or TRBD2 (5 bases each). V gave up 5 bases and J gave up 2 bases, with 10 bases separating them. The CDR3 length is 14 residues.

A word on this clonotype: A junction boundary mismatches the germline segment, possibly from a read error. The rearrangement links TRBV20-1 to TRBJ1-1; D is perhaps TRBD1 (6 bases). This CDR3 is built from 17 residues. In germline, CDR1 is DFQATT, CDR2 SNEGSKA (reference sequence). DNA for the CDR3: TGCGGTGCTACAAGAGGGGGGACCAGGGGCTGGGGCACTGAAGCTTTCTTT. Translation gives CGATRGGTRGWGTEAFF.

This sequence joins TRBV27 and TRBJ2-3; 8 bases map to TRBD2. There are 16 residues in the CDR3. V shed 7 bases, J shed 0 bases, and the junction held 9 bases outside the gene matches. The germline gives CDR1 MNHEY, CDR2 SMNVEV (reference sequence). The CDR3 spells CASTPLAGPSTDTQYF. CDR3 DNA sequence: TGTGCCAGCACTCCCCTAGCGGGTCCTAGCACAGATACGCAGTATTTT.

The chain is built from TRBV5-1 and TRBJ1-2; possible D gene TRBD1, 6 bases. This CDR3 has 13 amino acids. Germline V lookup: CDR1 SGHRS, CDR2 YFSETQ. Trimming took 4 bases from V and 7 from J, leaving 14 bases between them. CDR3 loop: CASSKIQGSGYTF. CDR3 bases: TGCGCCAGCAGCAAGATACAGGGATCTGGCTACACCTTC.

This clonotype was observed a few times. In DNA, the CDR3 is TGTGCCACCAGCTCACGACAGGGGAGGATTTACAATGAGCAGTTCTTC. This codes for CATSSRQGRIYNEQFF. The V and J genes are TRBV15 and TRBJ2-1; 8 bases are shared with TRBD1. Unmatched junction bases numbered 10, after V lost 5 bases and J lost 4 bases. This CDR3 comprises 16 residues. CDR1 and CDR2 (germline): LNHNV, YYDKDF (reference sequence).